The clone carrying this TCR beta chain has a handful of counts. Its antigen is still unknown. This CDR3 is built from 14 residues. Germline assignment: CDR1 LGHNA and CDR2 YNFKEQ. Trimming removed 1 base from V and 7 bases from J; junction bases left unmatched: 5. The source of the sample is a study of OX40 agonist ivuxolimab in advanced cancers. Study results and caveats: Among the lowest peripheral clonal expansion occurred in 0.1-3.0 mg/kg partial responders.

Assay: immunoSEQ multiplex PCR; the TCRdb copy retains only in-frame clones and omits some. This sample has tens of thousands of clones, with 70% to 90% found just once. J is TRBJ1-1 and V is TRBV4-2; 8 nucleotides match TRBD1. Specimen: CD4+ or CD8+ T cells sorted from blood, collected in a trial of the OX40 agonist ivuxolimab. The TCR originated in an adult with an advanced solid tumor such as melanoma, head and neck, liver or kidney cancer. The CDR3 coding sequence is TGTGCCAGCAGCCAAGCCAGCAGGGGGCTTGAAGCTTTCTTT. Translating it yields CASSQASRGLEAFF.